These 2 T cell receptor beta chains originate from one sample sequenced in a study of tumor-infiltrating lymphocytes in primary liver carcinoma. Co-extraction of both nucleic acids (RNA and DNA) used roughly 18-32 mg of unsorted bulk tissue. Synthesis of TCR beta cDNA was carried out from 450 to 650 ng total RNA with a constant-region primer. Employing slightly modified ARM-PCR, three nested multiplex PCR rounds were run, and these gave rise to the TCR beta libraries. Both of the initial two PCR rounds ran for about 9 cycles and employed TRBV1-TRBV30 forward primers alongside a C-beta reverse primer. TCRdb called the multiplex PCR reads again in MiXCR, with one record for every CDR3 protein. This table holds 90,000 to 150,000 distinct CDR3 sequences, approximately 70% found once. The sequenced sample consisted of liver tumor tissue from sampling region 1. Subset indicated: tumor region T1, superior pole. The receptors come from a woman between 55 and 75 years old with primary liver carcinoma and hepatitis B virus infection.

This chain joins TRBV29-1 and TRBJ2-1; a possible D gene is TRBD2 (6 bases). The CDR3 runs 14 residues. The germline CDR1 and CDR2 sequences are SQVTM and ANQGSEA. The V end was cut by 4 bases, the J end by 9 bases, with 19 bases between. The CDR3 protein is CSVATSPLGGEQFF. For the CDR3, the DNA is TGCAGCGTTGCCACTAGCCCCCTCGGGGGTGAGCAGTTCTTC.

This clonotype was detected a few times. This rearrangement joins TRBV5-1 to TRBJ1-4; 7 nucleotides match TRBD1. This CDR3 has 15 amino acids. CDR1 is SGHRS, CDR2 YFSETQ, per germline. J gave up 0 bases and V 3 bases, and 2 bases lay outside the gene matches. The CDR3 protein is CASSSGGATNEKLFF. DNA of the CDR3: TGCGCCAGCAGCTCAGGGGGTGCAACTAATGAAAAACTGTTTTTT.